The 28 T cell receptor beta chains in this list originate from one sample, sequenced in a study of shared clonotypes between healthy human individuals. Terminally differentiated effector memory CD45RA+ cells were left out of the naive CD8 fraction, which was CD45RO-negative and positively selected for CCR7. The assay was immunoSEQ multiplex PCR, and TCRdb's table has in-frame clones only and misses some. Of about 750,000 clones detected, more than 85% appear once; the ten largest clones hold nearly 25%. Sample: naive CD8+ T cells sorted from blood. All receptors come from a man aged 30-40 years in good health.

This chain joins TRBV11-2 and TRBJ2-6; D may be TRBD1 (5 bases). This CDR3 comprises 20 residues. Germline V lookup: CDR1 SGHAT, CDR2 FQNNGV. Trimming cost V 0 bases and J 4 bases, with 22 bases left between them. CDR3: CASSLEVIQGYLSGANVLTF. DNA of the CDR3: TGTGCCAGCAGCTTAGAAGTTATCCAGGGATATTTATCCGGGGCCAACGTCCTGACTTTC.

The chain is built from TRBV5-1 and TRBJ1-1, with a weak D call TRBD1 (5 bases). The V end was cut by 4 bases, the J end by 0 bases, with 19 bases between. Germline V gene lookup returns CDR1 SGHRS and CDR2 YFSETQ. The CDR3 spans 17 residues. CDR3 coding DNA: TGCGCCAGCAGCCCCCATGGGGGAGCAGCTATGAACACTGAAGCTTTCTTT. Protein: CASSPHGGAAMNTEAFF.

J is TRBJ1-1 and V is TRBV6-5, with unresolved D. V was trimmed by 2 bases and J by 8 bases, leaving 6 bases between them. The CDR3 totals 11 residues. Germline V lookup: CDR1 MNHEY, CDR2 SVGAGI. CDR3 protein: CASSYEAEAFF. The CDR3 region has the DNA TGTGCCAGCAGTTACGAGGCAGAAGCTTTCTTT.

This clone was detected many times. V is TRBV25-1 and J is TRBJ2-3; 7 nucleotides align to TRBD2. Trimming at V came to 6 bases and at J to 15 bases, leaving 9 bases not matched to a gene. CDR1 is MGHDK, CDR2 SYGVNS, per germline. The CDR3 has 11 residues. CDR3 nucleotides: TGTGCCAGCAGCGAAGGGAGGGATCAATATTTT. The encoded protein is CASSEGRDQYF.

This chain joins TRBV15 and TRBJ1-3; D uncertain. Deletions cut 0 bases from V and 0 bases from J, with 6 bases between. From germline, CDR1 is LNHNV and CDR2 YYDKDF (reference sequence). CDR3 size: 15 residues. CDR3 DNA: TGTGCCACCAGCAGAGATACTTTCTCTGGAAACACCATATATTTT. Amino acid sequence: CATSRDTFSGNTIYF.

The chain combines TRBV27 with TRBJ2-1, with D unresolved. The germline V gene encodes CDR1 MNHEY and CDR2 SMNVEV (reference sequence). The V end was cut by 3 bases, the J end by 4 bases, with 10 bases between. CDR3 length: 14 amino acids. CDR3 sequence reads: CASSLVKTYNEQFF. In nucleotides, the CDR3 is TGTGCCAGCAGTTTGGTCAAGACTTACAATGAGCAGTTCTTC.

V usage is TRBV28 and J usage is TRBJ2-7; no clear D. The germline V gene has CDR1 MDHEN and CDR2 SYDVKM. V was clipped by 4 bases and J by 2 bases, with 9 bases between them. This CDR3 comprises 13 residues. This CDR3 reads CASSSGITYEQYF. The CDR3 DNA is TGTGCCAGCAGTTCTGGGATTACCTACGAGCAGTACTTC.

This rearrangement joins TRBV13 to TRBJ2-3; 10 bases are shared with TRBD2. Germline V CDR1 and CDR2: PRHDT, FYEKMQ (reference sequence). The J segment lost 6 bases and the V segment lost 5 bases, leaving 11 bases of the junction unmatched. This CDR3 contains 16 residues. The CDR3 DNA follows: TGTGCCAGCAGCCCCGGACTAGCGGACTTGGCGGATACGCAGTATTTT. As protein: CASSPGLADLADTQYF. The variable domain in full, completed from reference TRBV13 and TRBJ2-3, reads AAGVIQSPRHLIKEKRETATLKCYPIPRHDTVYWYQQGPGQDPQFLISFYEKMQSDKGSIPDRFSAQQFSDYHSELNMSSLELGDSALYFCASSPGLADLADTQYFGPGTRLTVL.

The chain recombines TRBV28 with TRBJ2-2; unclear D gene. V was cut by 4 bases and J by 6 bases, with 6 bases left in between. Germline values: CDR1 MDHEN, CDR2 SYDVKM. The CDR3 is made up of 12 amino acids. The CDR3 DNA reads TGTGCCAGCAGTTATGAACCCGGGGAGCTGTTTTTT. Encoded protein: CASSYEPGELFF. The entire variable domain, with the rest obtained from reference TRBV28 and TRBJ2-2, is as follows: DVKVTQSSRYLVKRTGEKVFLECVQDMDHENMFWYRQDPGLGLRLIYFSYDVKMKEKGDIPEGYSVSREKKERFSLILESASTNQTSMYLCASSYEPGELFFGEGSRLTVL.

This chain's CDR3 is CASSLPWDTYEQYF. The CDR3 coding sequence is TGTGCCAGCAGCTTGCCATGGGATACCTACGAGCAGTACTTC. The rearrangement joins TRBV5-5 to TRBJ2-7; D gene ambiguous. The V end was cut by 1 base, the J end by 2 bases, with 10 bases between. Germline CDR1 is SGHKS and CDR2 is YYEKEE (reference sequence). The CDR3 length is 14 residues.

The chain has TRBV11-2 and TRBJ1-4; the match to TRBD1 covers 10 bases. Germline V CDR1 and CDR2: SGHAT, FQNNGV. This CDR3 has 14 residues. Trimming cost V 7 bases and J 6 bases; bases outside gene matches: 5. CDR3 sequence (DNA): TGTGCCAGCATGGGACAGGGGAGGGATGAAAAACTGTTTTTT. Translation gives CASMGQGRDEKLFF.

Remarks on this clone: This sample also contains other DNA sequences that code for the same CDR3. Here the CDR3 reads CASSPRMNTEAFF. The CDR3 bases are TGTGCCAGCAGCCCCCGGATGAACACTGAAGCTTTCTTT. The chain combines TRBV27 with TRBJ1-1; unclear D gene. CDR1 and CDR2 from the germline V gene are MNHEY and SMNVEV (reference sequence). CDR3 length: 13 residues. Trimming took 6 bases from V and 0 from J, leaving 8 bases between them.

The chain links TRBV7-9 to TRBJ2-3; 10 nucleotides agree with TRBD2. The CDR3 runs to 15 residues. The J segment lost 2 bases and the V segment lost 7 bases, leaving 6 bases of the junction unmatched. Germline V gene sequence: CDR1 SEHNR, CDR2 FQNEAQ (reference sequence). This CDR3 is CASTFGTSDTDTQYF. The CDR3 nucleotides are TGTGCCAGCACCTTTGGGACTAGCGACACAGATACGCAGTATTTT. The whole variable domain, remainder taken from reference TRBV7-9 and TRBJ2-3, is DTGVSQNPRHKITKRGQNVTFRCDPISEHNRLYWYRQTLGQGPEFLTYFQNEAQLEKSRLLSDRFSAERPKGSFSTLEIQRTEQGDSAMYLCASTFGTSDTDTQYFGPGTRLTVL.

V usage is TRBV19 and J usage is TRBJ1-4; 8 bases are shared with TRBD1. Germline V CDR1 and CDR2: LNHDA, SQIVND (reference sequence). The CDR3 length is 15 residues. Trimming took 8 bases from V and 3 from J; bases not matched to a gene: 8. CDR3 region: CASRYRDRPNEKLFF. The CDR3 nucleotides are TGTGCCAGTCGTTACCGGGACAGGCCTAATGAAAAACTGTTTTTT. The full variable domain, with the rest looked up from reference TRBV19 and TRBJ1-4, is DGGITQSPKYLFRKEGQNVTLSCEQNLNHDAMYWYRQDPGQGLRLIYYSQIVNDFQKGDIAEGYSVSREKKESFPLTVTSAQKNPTAFYLCASRYRDRPNEKLFFGSGTQLSVL.

The V and J genes are TRBV11-3 and TRBJ2-4, with a possible D match to TRBD2 (6 bases). CDR3 length: 16 residues. From germline, CDR1 is SGHNT and CDR2 YENEEA. Trimming stripped 5 bases from V and 7 bases from J, with 21 bases between. In DNA, the CDR3 is TGTGCCAGCAGCGCCGGGGGTGCAGGGAGTTTCAACATTCAGTACTTC. Translation: CASSAGGAGSFNIQYF.

The chain has TRBV28 and TRBJ2-7; D gene ambiguous. Trimming cost V 3 bases and J 3 bases, with 9 bases left between them. This CDR3 region has 13 residues. Germline assignment: CDR1 MDHEN and CDR2 SYDVKM. CDR3 DNA: TGTGCCAGCAGTTTTCACAGTCTCTACGAGCAGTACTTC. Protein: CASSFHSLYEQYF.

This clone was observed at least ten times. CDR3 in amino acids: CATSRPWNSGVSSSYNEQFF. CDR3 DNA sequence: TGTGCCACCAGCAGACCGTGGAATAGCGGGGTATCAAGCTCCTACAATGAGCAGTTCTTC. This chain uses TRBV15 with TRBJ2-1; 8 positions match TRBD2. The V gene end was trimmed by 2 bases and the J gene end by 0 bases; junction bases not matched to a gene: 15. CDR1 is LNHNV, CDR2 YYDKDF, per germline (reference sequence). The CDR3 covers 20 residues.

The gene calls are TRBV29-1 and TRBJ2-7; 8 bases line up with TRBD1. The J segment lost 6 bases and the V segment lost 4 bases, leaving 11 bases of the junction unmatched. CDR1 and CDR2 (germline): SQVTM, ANQGSEA. The CDR3 has 14 residues. CDR3 in amino acids: CSVVEQGGSGEQYF. CDR3 nucleotide sequence: TGCAGCGTTGTTGAACAGGGGGGTTCGGGCGAGCAGTACTTC.

This sequence joins TRBV11-3 and TRBJ2-2; TRBD2 aligns across 8 bases. This CDR3 region has 16 residues. V lost 2 bases to trimming and J lost 4 bases; unmatched junction nucleotides: 6. The germline V gene has CDR1 SGHNT and CDR2 YENEEA. Here the CDR3 DNA reads TGTGCCAGCAGCTTAAATAGCGGGATCGGCACCGGGGAGCTGTTTTTT. Its translation is CASSLNSGIGTGELFF.

The chain combines TRBV6-1 with TRBJ2-5, with 13 bases fitting TRBD2. This CDR3 region has 16 residues. The V and J ends lost 3 bases and 4 bases, in that order; junction bases with no gene match: 5. Per the germline V gene, CDR1 is MNHNS and CDR2 is SASEGT. CDR3 region: CASSDRTSGSGETQYF. For the CDR3, the DNA is TGTGCCAGCAGTGATAGGACTAGCGGGAGCGGAGAGACCCAGTACTTC.

This clone has a handful of counts. V gene TRBV2 combines with J gene TRBJ2-7; a possible D gene is TRBD1 (6 bases). The ends were cut back, 3 bases at V and 4 bases at J, with 10 bases in the middle. CDR1 SNHLY and CDR2 FYNNEI come from the germline V gene. There are 13 residues in the CDR3. The CDR3 nucleotides are TGTGCCAGCAGTGAGGGGGCGGCGTACGAGCAGTACTTC. Translated: CASSEGAAYEQYF.

This chain links TRBV5-5 with TRBJ1-5; D uncertain. Trimming cost V 1 base and J 0 bases, with 8 bases left between them. Germline V gene data show CDR1 as SGHKS and CDR2 as YYEKEE (reference sequence). CDR3 length: 15 residues. The CDR3 nucleotides read TGTGCCAGCAGCTTGTCAATATATAGCAATCAGCCCCAGCATTTT. Protein sequence: CASSLSIYSNQPQHF. Together with reference TRBV5-5 and TRBJ1-5, the CDR3 gives the full variable domain: DAGVTQSPTHLIKTRGQQVTLRCSPISGHKSVSWYQQVLGQGPQFIFQYYEKEERGRGNFPDRFSARQFPNYSSELNVNALLLGDSALYLCASSLSIYSNQPQHFGDGTRLSIL.

The chain joins TRBV11-2 to TRBJ2-2; D is possibly TRBD2 (6 bases). V lost 5 bases and J lost 1, with 14 bases in between. The CDR3 is made up of 16 amino acids. Germline V lookup: CDR1 SGHAT, CDR2 FQNNGV. CDR3 nucleotides: TGTGCCAGCAGCAAACCGGGACTCGTGAACACCGGGGAGCTGTTTTTT. Protein sequence: CASSKPGLVNTGELFF.

This chain uses TRBV7-9 with TRBJ2-7, with 8 nucleotides matching TRBD1. The J segment lost 3 bases and the V segment lost 5 bases, leaving 9 bases of the junction unmatched. CDR1 is SEHNR, CDR2 FQNEAQ, per germline (reference sequence). CDR3 size: 15 residues. The CDR3 DNA sequence: TGTGCCAGCAGCGTCGGTAGGACAGGGCACTACGAGCAGTACTTC. Translated: CASSVGRTGHYEQYF.

This chain links TRBV5-1 with TRBJ2-7; the match to TRBD1 covers 9 bases. J gave up 0 bases and V 7 bases, and 8 bases lay outside the gene matches. Looked up from germline, CDR1 is SGHRS and CDR2 is YFSETQ. This CDR3 spans 15 amino acids. Here the CDR3 reads CASRTGQGSSYEQYF. CDR3 nucleotides: TGCGCCAGCCGCACGGGACAGGGAAGCTCCTACGAGCAGTACTTC.

The chain has TRBV5-1 and TRBJ2-3; TRBD2 matches 10 bases. The CDR3 runs 19 residues. V lost 0 bases to trimming and J lost 0 bases; unmatched junction nucleotides: 10. Germline-derived CDR1 and CDR2 are SGHRS and YFSETQ. The CDR3 sequence: CASSLGLAGAGPSTDTQYF. The CDR3 DNA reads as TGCGCCAGCAGCTTGGGTCTAGCGGGAGCAGGGCCCAGCACAGATACGCAGTATTTT.

This clone occurred a few times. The chain uses TRBV7-8 and TRBJ2-1; 9 bases match TRBD2. Per germline, CDR1 SGHVS and CDR2 FQNEAQ. The CDR3 has 16 amino acids. The ends lost 2 bases at V and 1 base at J; junction bases unmatched: 3. The CDR3 region has the DNA TGTGCCAGCAGCTTAAATAGCGGGAGTTCCTACAATGAGCAGTTCTTC. It translates to CASSLNSGSSYNEQFF.

This chain links TRBV10-2 with TRBJ2-5, with a possible D match to TRBD1 (6 bases). Germline V gives CDR1 WSHSY, CDR2 SAAADI. The ends were cut back, 7 bases at V and 3 bases at J, with 12 bases in the middle. This CDR3 is built from 13 residues. The CDR3: CASKGRGEETQYF. The CDR3 DNA reads as TGCGCCAGCAAGGGCAGGGGAGAAGAGACCCAGTACTTC.